This T cell receptor beta chain is drawn from a study of response to subunit inactivated influenza vaccine. This clonotype was detected many times. TCRdb re-analysed the RT-PCR reads in MiXCR, keeping a single row per CDR3 protein. The table includes 500,000 or so distinct CDR3 sequences, 9.5% to 13% detected once. The V end was cut by 0 bases, the J end by 1 base, with 13 bases between. Per germline, CDR1 DFQATT and CDR2 SNEGSKA (reference sequence). The CDR3 has 16 residues. This TCR was recovered from a man aged 45-65 years who received an inactivated influenza vaccine. The chain joins TRBV20-1 to TRBJ2-1; D is tentatively TRBD1 or TRBD2 (5 bases each). The starting material was PBMCs from blood, obtained about 6 weeks after vaccination. The CDR3 DNA is TGCAGTGCTAGAGATCGCGAGGGGCCTTCCTACAATGAGCAGTTCTTC. It translates to CSARDREGPSYNEQFF.